What follows are 15 T cell receptor beta chains derived from one specimen sequenced in a study of blood T cell repertoires in COVID-19. Sequencing was performed with immunoSEQ multiplex PCR; in TCRdb, only in-frame clones are kept and a portion is missing. Of approximately 150,000 clones in the sample, nearly 90% were seen once. The sample taken for sequencing was peripheral blood. All receptors derive from a man in his 70s with acute or convalescent COVID-19.

This chain uses TRBV28 with TRBJ2-5; D is possibly TRBD2 (6 bases). The V gene lost 5 bases and the J gene lost 1 base, with 20 bases spanning the gap. This CDR3 spans 17 amino acids. In germline, CDR1 is MDHEN, CDR2 SYDVKM. CDR3 loop: CASSPLEGGYGQETQYF. CDR3 nucleotides: TGTGCCAGCAGTCCCCTGGAGGGCGGGTACGGCCAAGAGACCCAGTACTTC.

This chain uses TRBV6-5 with TRBJ2-5, with D possibly being TRBD1 (6 bases). This CDR3 is built from 11 residues. The germline gives CDR1 MNHEY, CDR2 SVGAGI. Trimming left V 6 bases short and J 9 bases short, with 11 bases between. CDR3 amino acids: CASRDSRAQYF. The DNA of the CDR3 is TGTGCCAGCAGGGACAGTAGGGCCCAGTACTTC.

The chain uses TRBV5-1 and TRBJ2-3, with TRBD1 identical over 9 bases. Germline lookup yields CDR1 SGHRS and CDR2 YFSETQ. The CDR3 is 15 residues long. Trimming cost V 4 bases and J 2 bases; bases outside gene matches: 5. CDR3 loop: CASSPRTGDTDTQYF. The CDR3, as DNA: TGCGCCAGCAGCCCCCGGACAGGGGACACAGATACGCAGTATTTT.

This chain joins TRBV19 and TRBJ1-2; no definite D call. V was cut by 3 bases and J by 3 bases, with 8 bases left in between. Germline V CDR1 and CDR2: LNHDA, SQIVND (reference sequence). The CDR3 totals 13 residues. CDR3 amino acids: CASSIGDYYGYTF. The CDR3 DNA is TGTGCCAGTAGTATCGGTGATTACTATGGCTACACCTTC.

The chain is built from TRBV5-6 and TRBJ1-6; D is perhaps TRBD1 (5 bases). This CDR3 is built from 18 residues. With 4 bases removed from V and 11 bases from J, the gap between germline ends came to 28 bases. Germline V gene sequence: CDR1 SGHDT, CDR2 YYEEEE. The CDR3 nucleotides read TGTGCCAGCAGCCAGGGAATGAGCGGGGTTGGGGTTACAGCACCCCTCCACTTT. It encodes CASSQGMSGVGVTAPLHF.

This clone was found once. The rearrangement uses TRBV27 and TRBJ2-1, with TRBD1 identical over 9 bases. Germline V lookup: CDR1 MNHEY, CDR2 SMNVEV (reference sequence). V trimming: 5 bases; J trimming: 0 bases; junction bases outside the gene matches: 2. The CDR3 length is 15 residues. CDR3 protein: CASSRQGGSYNEQFF. CDR3 sequence (DNA): TGTGCCAGCAGTCGACAGGGGGGCTCCTACAATGAGCAGTTCTTC.

CDR3 sequence: CASSPQGAGELFF. The CDR3 DNA sequence: TGTGCCAGCAGTCCACAGGGAGCCGGGGAGCTGTTTTTT. V and J are TRBV6-5 and TRBJ2-2; possible D gene TRBD1, 6 bases. From germline, CDR1 is MNHEY and CDR2 SVGAGI. V lost 5 bases to trimming and J lost 6 bases, with 10 bases between them. The CDR3 is 13 residues long.

The rearrangement joins TRBV20-1 to TRBJ2-7; 7 bases match TRBD2. Germline V gene lookup returns CDR1 DFQATT and CDR2 SNEGSKA (reference sequence). The CDR3 loop spans 11 amino acids. The CDR3 sequence: CRMAGEGVEYF. The CDR3 bases are TGCAGAATGGCGGGAGAGGGTGTGGAGTACTTC.

The chain carries TRBV30 and TRBJ1-2, with TRBD1 identical over 10 bases. The CDR3 loop spans 16 amino acids. J lost 6 bases, V lost 3 bases, and 13 bases had no gene match. Germline V gives CDR1 GTSNPN, CDR2 SVGIG (reference sequence). The CDR3 DNA reads as TGTGCCTGGAGCGGAATCGGGACAGGGGCGGCCCATGGCTACACCTTC. Translation: CAWSGIGTGAAHGYTF.

The chain is built from TRBV9 and TRBJ2-7; a weak D match, TRBD1 (6 bases). Trimming took off 4 bases at V and 2 bases at J, with 13 bases between the two ends. Germline V gene data show CDR1 as SGDLS and CDR2 as YYNGEE. This CDR3 is built from 14 residues. In nucleotides, the CDR3 is TGTGCCAGCAGCCCTTCCGGGACAACCTACGAGCAGTACTTC. Protein product: CASSPSGTTYEQYF. Together with reference TRBV9 and TRBJ2-7, the CDR3 gives the full variable domain: DSGVTQTPKHLITATGQRVTLRCSPRSGDLSVYWYQQSLDQGLQFLIQYYNGEERAKGNILERFSAQQFPDLHSELNLSSLELGDSALYFCASSPSGTTYEQYFGPGTRLTVT.

As for this clone: It is unclear where the CDR3 begins or ends on the DNA, so no DNA is shown, and the CDR3 is as TCRdb lists it. The chain links TRBV21-1 to TRBJ1-6; no check of the table's D call, TRBD1, against the DNA was made. TRBV21-1 is a recognized pseudogene. The CDR3 is 16 residues long, counting both termini. The CDR3 loop reads CASSKVGAGASSPLHF.

The chain joins TRBV5-4 to TRBJ2-5; 7 bases align to TRBD1. Germline V lookup: CDR1 SGHNT, CDR2 YYREEE (reference sequence). V gave up 3 bases and J gave up 1 base; unmatched junction bases: 6. This CDR3 comprises 15 residues. The CDR3 sequence is CASSSPGQPQETQYF. Written as DNA, the CDR3 is TGTGCCAGCAGCTCGCCGGGACAGCCCCAAGAGACCCAGTACTTC.

The genes are TRBV3-1 (or the pseudogene TRBV3-2) and TRBJ1-6; D uncertain. V lost 4 bases and J lost 8, with 12 bases in between. Germline CDR1 reads LGHDT; CDR2 reads YNNKEL (reference sequence). This CDR3 comprises 14 residues. The chain's CDR3 is CASSPGGGYSPLHF. The CDR3 bases are TGTGCCAGCAGCCCCGGCGGCGGGTATTCACCCCTCCACTTT.

The chain combines TRBV14 with TRBJ2-3; TRBD2 agrees at 9 bases. J was trimmed by 4 bases and V by 4 bases; bases with no gene match: 6. The germline V gene encodes CDR1 SGHDN and CDR2 FVKESK. This CDR3 is built from 15 residues. In nucleotides, the CDR3 is TGTGCCAGCAGCCCGACTAGCGGCCCGGCAGATACGCAGTATTTT. This translates into CASSPTSGPADTQYF. Full variable domain (missing parts from reference TRBV14 and TRBJ2-3): EAGVTQFPSHSVIEKGQTVTLRCDPISGHDNLYWYRRVMGKEIKFLLHFVKESKQDESGMPNNRFLAERTGGTYSTLKVQPAELEDSGVYFCASSPTSGPADTQYFGPGTRLTVL.

This clone came up a few times. The same CDR3 is also encoded by other DNA sequences in this sample. The CDR3: CASSRTGVGNSPLHF. The CDR3 DNA sequence: TGTGCCAGCAGCCGGACAGGGGTCGGCAATTCACCCCTCCACTTT. This sequence joins TRBV27 and TRBJ1-6; 9 bases are a match to TRBD1. The CDR3 is made up of 15 amino acids. With V trimmed by 6 bases and J by 7 bases, 7 bases remained unmatched. CDR1 MNHEY and CDR2 SMNVEV come from the germline V gene (reference sequence).